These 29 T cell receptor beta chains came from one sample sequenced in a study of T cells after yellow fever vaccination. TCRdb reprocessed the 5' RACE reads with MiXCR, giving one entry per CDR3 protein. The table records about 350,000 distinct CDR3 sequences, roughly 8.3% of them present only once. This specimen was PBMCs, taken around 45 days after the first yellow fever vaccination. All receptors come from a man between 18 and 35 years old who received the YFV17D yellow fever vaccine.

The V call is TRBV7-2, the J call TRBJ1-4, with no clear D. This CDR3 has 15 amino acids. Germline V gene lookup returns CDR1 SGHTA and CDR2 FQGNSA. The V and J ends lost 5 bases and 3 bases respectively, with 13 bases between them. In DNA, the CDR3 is TGTGCCAGCAGCCTAACAGCAATACCTAATGAAAAACTGTTTTTT. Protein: CASSLTAIPNEKLFF.

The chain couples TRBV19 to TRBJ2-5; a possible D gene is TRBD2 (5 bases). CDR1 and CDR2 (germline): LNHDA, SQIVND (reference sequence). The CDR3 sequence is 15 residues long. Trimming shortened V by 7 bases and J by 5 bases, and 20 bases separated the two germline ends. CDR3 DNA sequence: TGTGCCAGTACCATCTCCCCAGGTAGCGCGGAGACCCAGTACTTC. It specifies CASTISPGSAETQYF.

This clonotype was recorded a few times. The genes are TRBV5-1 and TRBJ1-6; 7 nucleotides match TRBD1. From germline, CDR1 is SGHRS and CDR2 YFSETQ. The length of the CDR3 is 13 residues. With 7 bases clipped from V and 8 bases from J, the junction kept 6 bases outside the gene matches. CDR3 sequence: CASRGGFDSPLHF. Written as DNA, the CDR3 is TGCGCCAGCCGAGGGGGCTTTGATTCACCCCTCCACTTT.

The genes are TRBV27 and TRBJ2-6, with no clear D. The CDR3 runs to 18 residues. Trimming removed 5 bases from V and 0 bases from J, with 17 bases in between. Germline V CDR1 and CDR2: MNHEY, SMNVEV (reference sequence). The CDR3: CASSPLPPRVSGANVLTF. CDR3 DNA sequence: TGTGCCAGCAGTCCCCTCCCTCCGAGAGTCTCTGGGGCCAACGTCCTGACTTTC.

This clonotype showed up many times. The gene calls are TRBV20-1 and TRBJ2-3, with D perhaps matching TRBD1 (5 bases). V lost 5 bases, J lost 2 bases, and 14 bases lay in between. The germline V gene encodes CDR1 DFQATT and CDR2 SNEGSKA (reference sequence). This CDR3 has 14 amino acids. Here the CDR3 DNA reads TGCAGTGCTCCCGACAGAAGGACCACAGATACGCAGTATTTT. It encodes CSAPDRRTTDTQYF.

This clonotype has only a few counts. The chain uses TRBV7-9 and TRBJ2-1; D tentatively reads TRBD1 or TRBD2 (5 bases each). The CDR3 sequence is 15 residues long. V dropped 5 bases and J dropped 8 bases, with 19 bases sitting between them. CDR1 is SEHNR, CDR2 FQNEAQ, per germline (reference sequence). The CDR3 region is CASSPRAVGVDEQFF. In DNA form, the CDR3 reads TGTGCCAGCAGCCCTAGGGCGGTGGGGGTAGATGAGCAGTTCTTC.

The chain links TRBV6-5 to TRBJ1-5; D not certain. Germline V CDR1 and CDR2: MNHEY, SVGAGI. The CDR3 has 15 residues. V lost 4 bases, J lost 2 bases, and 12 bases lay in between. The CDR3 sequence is CASSFAGMGNQPQHF. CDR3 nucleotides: TGTGCCAGCAGTTTCGCCGGGATGGGCAATCAGCCCCAGCATTTT.

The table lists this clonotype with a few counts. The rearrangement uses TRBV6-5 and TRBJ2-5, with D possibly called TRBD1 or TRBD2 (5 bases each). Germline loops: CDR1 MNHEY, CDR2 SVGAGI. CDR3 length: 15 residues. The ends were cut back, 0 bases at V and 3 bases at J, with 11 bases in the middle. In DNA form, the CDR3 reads TGTGCCAGCAGTTACTCGATGGGACCGAAAGAGACCCAGTACTTC. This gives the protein CASSYSMGPKETQYF.

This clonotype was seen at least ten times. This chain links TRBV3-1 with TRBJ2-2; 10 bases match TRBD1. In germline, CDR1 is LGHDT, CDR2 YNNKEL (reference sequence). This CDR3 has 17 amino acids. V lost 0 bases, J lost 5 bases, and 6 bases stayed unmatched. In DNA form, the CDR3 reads TGTGCCAGCAGCCAAGAGTGGGGACAGGGGCGTACCGGGGAGCTGTTTTTT. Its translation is CASSQEWGQGRTGELFF.

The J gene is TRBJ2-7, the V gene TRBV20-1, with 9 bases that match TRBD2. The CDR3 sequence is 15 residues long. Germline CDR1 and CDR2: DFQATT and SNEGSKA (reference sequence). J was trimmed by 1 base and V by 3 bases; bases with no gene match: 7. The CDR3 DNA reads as TGCAGTGCTAGGGGCGGGGGGGCCCCATCCTACGAGCAGTACGTC. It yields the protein CSARGGGAPSYEQYV.

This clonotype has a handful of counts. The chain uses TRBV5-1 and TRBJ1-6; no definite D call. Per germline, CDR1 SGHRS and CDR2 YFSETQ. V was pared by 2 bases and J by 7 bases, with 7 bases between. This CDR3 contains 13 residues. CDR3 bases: TGCGCCAGCAGCTTCGACGTAAATTCACCCCTCCACTTT. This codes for CASSFDVNSPLHF.

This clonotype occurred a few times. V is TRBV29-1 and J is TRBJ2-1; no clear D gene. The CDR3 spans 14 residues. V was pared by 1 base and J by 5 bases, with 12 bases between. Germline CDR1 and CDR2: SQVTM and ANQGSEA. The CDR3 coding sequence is TGCAGCGTTGAAGGTTGGCGGTCCAACAATGAGCAGTTCTTC. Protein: CSVEGWRSNNEQFF.

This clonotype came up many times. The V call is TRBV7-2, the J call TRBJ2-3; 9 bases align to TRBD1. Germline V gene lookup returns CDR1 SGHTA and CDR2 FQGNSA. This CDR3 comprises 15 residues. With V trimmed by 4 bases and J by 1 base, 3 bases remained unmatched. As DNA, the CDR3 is TGTGCCAGCAGCTCTCGGACAGGGGGCACAGATACGCAGTATTTT. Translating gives CASSSRTGGTDTQYF.

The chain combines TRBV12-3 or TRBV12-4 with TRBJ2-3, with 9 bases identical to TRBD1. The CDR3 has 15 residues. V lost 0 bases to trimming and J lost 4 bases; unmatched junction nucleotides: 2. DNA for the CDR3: TGTGCCAGCAGTTTAGCGGGACAGGGAGCAGATACGCAGTATTTT. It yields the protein CASSLAGQGADTQYF.

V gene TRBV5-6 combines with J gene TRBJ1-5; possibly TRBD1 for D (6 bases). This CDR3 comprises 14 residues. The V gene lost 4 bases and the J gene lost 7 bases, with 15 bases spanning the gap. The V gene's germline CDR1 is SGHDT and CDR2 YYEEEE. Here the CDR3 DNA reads TGTGCCAGCAGCCCGTCGGGGGCCGGACAGCCCCAGCATTTT. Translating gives CASSPSGAGQPQHF.

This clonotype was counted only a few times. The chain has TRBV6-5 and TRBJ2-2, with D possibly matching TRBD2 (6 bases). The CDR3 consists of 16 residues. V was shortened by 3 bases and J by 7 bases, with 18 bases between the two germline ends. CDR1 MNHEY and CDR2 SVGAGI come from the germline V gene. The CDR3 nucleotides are TGTGCCAGCAGTTATCCCCGTTGGGGGGAGTTCGGGGAGCTGTTTTTT. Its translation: CASSYPRWGEFGELFF.

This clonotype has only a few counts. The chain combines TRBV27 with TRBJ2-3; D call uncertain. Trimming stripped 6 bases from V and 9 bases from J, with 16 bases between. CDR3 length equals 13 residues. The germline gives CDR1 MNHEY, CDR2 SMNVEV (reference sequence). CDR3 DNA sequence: TGTGCCAGCAGCCGGCCCCTGGTGGCAACGCAGTATTTT. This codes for CASSRPLVATQYF.

As DNA, the CDR3 is TGTGCCAGCAGTCAGAGAGTTACCGGGGAGCTGTTTTTT. Translated: CASSQRVTGELFF. This chain connects TRBV2 to TRBJ2-2; no definite D call. CDR3 length equals 13 residues. The V gene's germline CDR1 is SNHLY and CDR2 FYNNEI. With 5 bases removed from V and 5 bases from J, the gap between germline ends came to 9 bases.

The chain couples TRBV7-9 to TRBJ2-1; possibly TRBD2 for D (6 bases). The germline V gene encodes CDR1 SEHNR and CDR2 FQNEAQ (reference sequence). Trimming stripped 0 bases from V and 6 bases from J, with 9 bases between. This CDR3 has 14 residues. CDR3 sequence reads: CASSLAGGSNEQFF. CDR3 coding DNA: TGTGCCAGCAGCTTAGCGGGGGGTTCCAATGAGCAGTTCTTC.

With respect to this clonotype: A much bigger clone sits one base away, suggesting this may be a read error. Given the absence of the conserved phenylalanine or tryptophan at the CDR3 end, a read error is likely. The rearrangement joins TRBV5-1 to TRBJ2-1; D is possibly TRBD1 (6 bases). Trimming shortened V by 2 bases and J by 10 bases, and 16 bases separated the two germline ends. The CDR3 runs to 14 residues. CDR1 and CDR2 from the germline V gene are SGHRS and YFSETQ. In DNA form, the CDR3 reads TGCGCCAGCAGCTTTTTACCCGGACAGACGGAGCAGTTCTCC. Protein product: CASSFLPGQTEQFS.

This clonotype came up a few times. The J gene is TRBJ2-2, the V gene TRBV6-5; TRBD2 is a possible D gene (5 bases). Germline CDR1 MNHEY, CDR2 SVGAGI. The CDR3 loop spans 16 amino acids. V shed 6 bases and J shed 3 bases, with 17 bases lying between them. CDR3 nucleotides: TGTGCCAGCAGGCTAGCCCAGACACCCCACACCGGGGAGCTGTTTTTT. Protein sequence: CASRLAQTPHTGELFF.

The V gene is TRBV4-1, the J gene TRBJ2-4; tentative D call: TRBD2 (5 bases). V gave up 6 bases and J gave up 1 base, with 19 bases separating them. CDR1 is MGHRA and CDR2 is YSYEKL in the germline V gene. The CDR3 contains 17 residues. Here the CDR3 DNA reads TGCGCCAGCAGTCACGCTGGGAGATTCCTGGCCAAAAACATTCAGTACTTC. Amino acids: CASSHAGRFLAKNIQYF.

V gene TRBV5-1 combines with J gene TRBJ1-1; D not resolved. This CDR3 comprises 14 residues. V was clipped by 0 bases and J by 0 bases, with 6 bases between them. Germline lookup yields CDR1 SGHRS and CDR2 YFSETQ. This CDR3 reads CASSLERLNTEAFF. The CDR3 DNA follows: TGCGCCAGCAGCTTGGAACGGCTGAACACTGAAGCTTTCTTT.

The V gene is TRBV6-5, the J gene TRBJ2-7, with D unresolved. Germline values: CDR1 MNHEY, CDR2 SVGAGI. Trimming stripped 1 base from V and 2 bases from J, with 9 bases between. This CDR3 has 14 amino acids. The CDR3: CASSYLGPTYEQYF. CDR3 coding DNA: TGTGCCAGCAGTTACTTGGGCCCCACCTACGAGCAGTACTTC.

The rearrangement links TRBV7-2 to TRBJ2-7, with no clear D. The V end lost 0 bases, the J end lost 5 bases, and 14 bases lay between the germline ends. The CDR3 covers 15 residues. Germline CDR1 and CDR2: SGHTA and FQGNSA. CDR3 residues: CASSLALAGPDEQYF. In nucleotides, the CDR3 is TGTGCCAGCAGCTTAGCGCTGGCAGGTCCGGACGAGCAGTACTTC. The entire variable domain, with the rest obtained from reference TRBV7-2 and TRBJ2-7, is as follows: GAGVSQSPSNKVTEKGKDVELRCDPISGHTALYWYRQSLGQGLEFLIYFQGNSAPDKSGLPSDRFSAERTGGSVSTLTIQRTQQEDSAVYLCASSLALAGPDEQYFGPGTRLTVT.

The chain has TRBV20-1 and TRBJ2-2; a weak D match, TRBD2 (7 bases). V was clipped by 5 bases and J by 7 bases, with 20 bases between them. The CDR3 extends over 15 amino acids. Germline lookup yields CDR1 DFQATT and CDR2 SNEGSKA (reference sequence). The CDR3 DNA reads TGCAGTGCTGTCCCCCGGGGGGCATTCGGCGGGGAGCTGTTTTTT. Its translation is CSAVPRGAFGGELFF.

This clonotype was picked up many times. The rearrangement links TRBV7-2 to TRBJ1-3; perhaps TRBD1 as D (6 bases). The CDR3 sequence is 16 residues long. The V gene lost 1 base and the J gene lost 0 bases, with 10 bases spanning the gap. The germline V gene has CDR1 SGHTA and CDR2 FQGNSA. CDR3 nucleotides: TGTGCCAGCAGCTTAGGGGGGCCCGCCTCTGGAAACACCATATATTTT. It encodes CASSLGGPASGNTIYF.

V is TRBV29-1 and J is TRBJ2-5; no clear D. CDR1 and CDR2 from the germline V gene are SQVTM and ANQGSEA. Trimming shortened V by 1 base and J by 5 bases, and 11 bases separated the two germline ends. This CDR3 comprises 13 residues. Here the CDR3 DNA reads TGCAGCGTTGAAGGGTTACCCTTTGAGACCCAGTACTTC. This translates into CSVEGLPFETQYF.

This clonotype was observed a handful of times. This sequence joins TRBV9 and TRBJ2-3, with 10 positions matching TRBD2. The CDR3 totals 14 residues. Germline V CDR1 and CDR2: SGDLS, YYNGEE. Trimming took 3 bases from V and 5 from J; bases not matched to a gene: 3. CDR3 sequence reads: CASSERGGGDTQYF. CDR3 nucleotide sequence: TGTGCCAGCAGCGAGCGGGGGGGCGGAGATACGCAGTATTTT.